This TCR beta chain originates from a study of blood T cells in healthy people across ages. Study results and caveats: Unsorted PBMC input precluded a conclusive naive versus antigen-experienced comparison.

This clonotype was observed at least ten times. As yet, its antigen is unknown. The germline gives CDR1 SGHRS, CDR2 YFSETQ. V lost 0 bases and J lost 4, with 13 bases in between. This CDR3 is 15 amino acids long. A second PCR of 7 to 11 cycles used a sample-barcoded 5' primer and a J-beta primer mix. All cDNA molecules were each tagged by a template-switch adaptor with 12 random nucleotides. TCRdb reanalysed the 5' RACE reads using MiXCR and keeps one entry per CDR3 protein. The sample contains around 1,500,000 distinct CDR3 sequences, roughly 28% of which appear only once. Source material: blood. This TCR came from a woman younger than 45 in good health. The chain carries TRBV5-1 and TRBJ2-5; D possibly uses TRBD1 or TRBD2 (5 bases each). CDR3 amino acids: CASSLVRGNGETQYF. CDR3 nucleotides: TGCGCCAGCAGCTTGGTGAGGGGTAATGGAGAGACCCAGTACTTC.